The source of this TCR beta chain is a study of shared clonotypes between healthy human individuals. Measured with immunoSEQ multiplex PCR; TCRdb has only the in-frame clones, and not every one. The table has 800,000 to 1,200,000 clones, about 84% seen once. The CDR3 is 15 amino acids. Germline V gives CDR1 SEHNR, CDR2 FQNEAQ (reference sequence). V gave up 2 bases and J gave up 6 bases; unmatched junction bases: 6. The TCR comes from a young man in good health. Some clones in this sample may be carry-over from other donors' samples. Material for sequencing was memory CD4+ T cells from PBMCs. Regarding subset: CD45RA-negative fraction. V usage is TRBV7-9 and J usage is TRBJ2-3; 9 bases fit TRBD1. The CDR3 is CASSLLQGASDTQYF. The CDR3 region has the DNA TGTGCCAGCAGCTTACTACAGGGGGCATCGGATACGCAGTATTTT.